This is a list of T cell receptor beta chains from one sample in a study of CD8 T cells in Susac syndrome. TCRdb reanalysed the immunoSEQ multiplex PCR reads using MiXCR and keeps one entry per CDR3 protein. Among around 46,000 distinct CDR3 sequences listed, nearly 95% were seen once. Sequencing was performed on CD8+ T cells from PBMCs. The origin of the receptors is a human donor in good health. Both conserved end residues are part of each CDR3. Each record gives: clone size, D gene, J gene, V gene, CDR3 protein, CDR3 DNA. The D gene is left open where the match is weak. Where a row states a size, it is once, few, many or the class of an expanded clone; other rows omit it.

NA	TRBD1	TRBJ2-2	TRBV7-6	CASSRQGPIRISDYTGELFF	TGTGCCAGCAGCCGACAGGGCCCAATCCGAATCTCCGATTACACCGGGGAGCTGTTTTTT
few	TRBD1	TRBJ2-7	TRBV5-4	CASSLARDRGSEQYF	TGTGCCAGCAGCTTGGCCCGGGACAGGGGCAGCGAGCAGTACTTC
NA	TRBD2	TRBJ2-1	TRBV7-9	CASSFDRLAASYNEQFF	TGTGCCAGCAGCTTCGATAGACTAGCGGCCTCCTACAATGAGCAGTTCTTC
NA	TRBD1	TRBJ2-2	TRBV12-3/TRBV12-4	CASRWTGATNTGELFF	TGTGCCAGCAGGTGGACAGGGGCGACGAACACCGGGGAGCTGTTTTTT
NA	TRBD1	TRBJ2-1	TRBV9	CASSPDRGVGNEQFF	TGTGCCAGCAGCCCGGACAGGGGTGTGGGCAATGAGCAGTTCTTC
NA	TRBD2	TRBJ2-3	TRBV13	CASSFRGDTDTQYF	TGTGCCAGCAGCTTCCGGGGGGACACAGATACGCAGTATTTT
NA	NA	TRBJ1-1	TRBV5-5	CASSGGLGTEAFF	TGTGCCAGCAGCGGGGGGCTGGGCACTGAAGCTTTCTTT
NA	NA	TRBJ2-5	TRBV2	CASSVQTQYF	TGTGCCAGCAGTGTCCAGACCCAGTACTTC
NA	NA	TRBJ2-3	TRBV12-3/TRBV12-4	CASSSTLGHTDTQYF	TGTGCCAGCAGTTCCACCCTAGGACACACAGATACGCAGTATTTT
few	NA	TRBJ2-7	TRBV5-6	CASSLGWTLSYEQYF	TGTGCCAGCAGCTTGGGCTGGACCCTATCCTACGAGCAGTACTTC
NA	NA	TRBJ2-1	TRBV29-1	CSVEVLRSLPHNEQFF	TGCAGCGTTGAAGTATTGCGGTCCCTCCCCCACAATGAGCAGTTCTTC
NA	NA	TRBJ2-6	TRBV19	CASSPRGSGANVLTF	TGTGCCAGTAGCCCTAGGGGGTCTGGGGCCAACGTCCTGACTTTC
NA	NA	TRBJ2-3	TRBV7-6	CASSSSTDTQYF	TGTGCCAGCAGCTCCAGCACAGATACGCAGTATTTT
NA	TRBD1	TRBJ2-7	TRBV7-2	CASSLMDRVSYEQYF	TGTGCCAGCAGCTTAATGGACAGGGTGAGCTACGAGCAGTACTTC
NA	TRBD1	TRBJ1-5	TRBV5-6	CASSSGQGLSNQPQHF	TGTGCCAGCAGCTCGGGACAGGGGCTTAGCAATCAGCCCCAGCATTTT
NA	NA	TRBJ2-6	TRBV10-1	CASSSVTRAQSRANVLTF	TGCGCCAGCAGTTCAGTAACAAGAGCACAAAGTCGGGCCAACGTCCTGACTTTC
NA	NA	TRBJ2-7	TRBV6-2/TRBV6-3	CASSYISPGDEQYF	TGTGCCAGCAGCTATATCAGTCCGGGGGACGAGCAGTACTTC
NA	NA	TRBJ2-2	TRBV10-1	CASSEALPTESNTGELFF	TGCGCCAGCAGTGAGGCCCTCCCTACAGAATCGAACACCGGGGAGCTGTTTTTT
NA	NA	TRBJ2-7	TRBV7-9	CASSSGRDEQYF	TGTGCCAGCAGCTCGGGCAGGGACGAGCAGTACTTC
NA	TRBD1	TRBJ1-1	TRBV15	CATSRDSGGGTEAFF	TGTGCCACCAGCAGAGACTCAGGGGGCGGCACTGAAGCTTTCTTT
once	NA	TRBJ1-1	TRBV3-1	CASSRNTEAFF	TGTGCCAGCAGCCGTAACACTGAAGCTTTCTTT
NA	TRBD1	TRBJ2-2	TRBV23-1	CASSQLGQGQGTGELFF	TGCGCCAGCAGTCAACTGGGACAGGGGCAGGGTACCGGGGAGCTGTTTTTT
NA	NA	TRBJ1-5	TRBV18	CASSPFVREKGNQPQHF	TGTGCCAGCTCACCTTTCGTGAGGGAAAAAGGGAATCAGCCCCAACATTTT
NA	NA	TRBJ2-7	TRBV3-1	CASSQVGASSYEQYF	TGTGCCAGCAGCCAAGTAGGGGCCAGCTCCTACGAGCAGTACTTC
NA	TRBD2	TRBJ2-1	TRBV24-1	CATEGTSGSNEQFF	TGTGCCACGGAAGGGACTAGCGGGAGTAATGAGCAGTTCTTC
NA	TRBD1	TRBJ2-2	TRBV13	CASSATGQGAGELFF	TGTGCCAGCAGCGCCACTGGACAGGGCGCCGGGGAGCTGTTTTTT
few	NA	TRBJ2-5	TRBV3-1	CASSQEMGQETQYF	TGTGCCAGCAGTCAAGAAATGGGACAAGAGACCCAGTACTTC
NA	NA	TRBJ1-1	TRBV6-5	CASSYTSESPQAFF	TGTGCCAGCAGTTACACCTCGGAGTCCCCCCAAGCTTTCTTT
NA	NA	TRBJ2-1	TRBV3-1	CATSDDLSSYNEQFF	TGTGCCACCTCCGACGACTTAAGCTCCTACAATGAGCAGTTCTTC
NA	TRBD2	TRBJ2-1	TRBV4-2	CASSQDPLAGALRGYNEQFF	TGTGCCAGCAGCCAAGATCCCCTAGCGGGAGCCCTACGAGGATACAATGAGCAGTTCTTC
NA	NA	TRBJ2-7	TRBV6-6	CASSYGREQYF	TGTGCCAGCAGTTACGGGCGCGAGCAGTACTTC
NA	NA	TRBJ2-3	TRBV30	CAWSVRGQQDTQYF	TGTGCCTGGAGTGTACGAGGGCAGCAAGATACGCAGTATTTT
NA	NA	TRBJ2-2	TRBV11-2	CASSWATVGGELFF	TGTGCCAGCAGCTGGGCAACAGTTGGCGGGGAGCTGTTTTTT
NA	TRBD2	TRBJ2-7	TRBV9	CASSPGTRNEQYF	TGTGCCAGCAGCCCTGGGACTAGGAACGAGCAGTACTTC
NA	NA	TRBJ2-2	TRBV30	CAWSVGTHTGELFF	TGTGCCTGGAGTGTAGGGACACACACCGGGGAGCTGTTTTTT
NA	NA	TRBJ2-1	TRBV4-1	CASSVLSAGNYNEQFF	TGCGCCAGCAGCGTTCTGTCGGCAGGGAACTACAATGAGCAGTTCTTC
few	NA	TRBJ2-7	TRBV6-2/TRBV6-3	CASSYSRQDYYEQYF	TGTGCCAGCAGTTACTCTCGACAGGACTACTACGAGCAGTACTTC
once	NA	TRBJ2-7	TRBV27	CASSLLSGTTYEQYF	TGTGCCAGCAGTCTTCTCTCCGGAACCACCTACGAGCAGTACTTC
NA	NA	TRBJ1-5	TRBV4-1	CASSIRTNSNQPQHF	TGCGCCAGCAGTATCAGGACTAATAGCAATCAGCCCCAGCATTTT
NA	NA	TRBJ1-1	TRBV30	CAWSVENGF	TGTGCCTGGAGTGTAGAGAACGGCTTT
NA	NA	TRBJ2-1	TRBV20-1	CSAFVRETPNNEQFF	TGCAGTGCCTTCGTCCGGGAGACCCCTAACAATGAGCAGTTCTTC
NA	TRBD2	TRBJ2-3	TRBV19	CASSQTSGHTDTQYF	TGTGCCAGTAGTCAAACTAGCGGACACACAGATACGCAGTATTTT
once	NA	TRBJ2-7	TRBV30	CAWSPGSGYEQYF	TGTGCCTGGAGTCCAGGGAGTGGGTACGAGCAGTACTTC
NA	NA	TRBJ1-1	TRBV19	CASSLQGGEAFF	TGTGCCAGTAGCTTACAGGGTGGTGAAGCTTTCTTT
NA	TRBD1	TRBJ2-3	TRBV7-6	CASSPARDSSSTDTQYF	TGTGCCAGCAGCCCTGCTCGGGACAGCTCTAGCACAGATACGCAGTATTTT
NA	NA	TRBJ2-2	TRBV5-1	CASSFKVTGELFF	TGCGCCAGCAGCTTTAAAGTCACCGGGGAGCTGTTTTTT
NA	NA	TRBJ1-5	TRBV6-1	CASFLNGPNQPQHF	TGTGCCAGCTTCCTCAATGGTCCCAATCAGCCCCAGCATTTT
NA	TRBD1	TRBJ1-2	TRBV6-2/TRBV6-3	CASSRIPGQGPYGYTF	TGTGCCAGCAGTCGGATTCCGGGACAGGGTCCCTATGGCTACACCTTC
NA	NA	TRBJ2-3	TRBV27	CASSSYGLPTDTQYF	TGTGCCAGCAGTTCCTACGGACTACCCACAGATACGCAGTATTTT
NA	NA	TRBJ2-7	TRBV9	CASSVVPTHYEQYF	TGTGCCAGCAGCGTAGTCCCCACTCACTACGAGCAGTACTTC
NA	NA	TRBJ2-2	TRBV11-1	CASSLEVAGLGELFF	TGTGCCAGCAGCTTAGAGGTGGCAGGGCTTGGGGAGCTGTTTTTT
NA	NA	TRBJ2-2	TRBV7-8	CASSLRPGWELFF	TGTGCCAGCAGCCTTCGCCCCGGCTGGGAGCTGTTTTTT
NA	NA	TRBJ2-3	TRBV11-2	CASSFWHNTDTQYF	TGTGCCAGCAGCTTCTGGCACAACACAGATACGCAGTATTTT
NA	NA	TRBJ2-5	TRBV30	CAWSDLSGRETQYF	TGTGCCTGGAGTGACTTATCGGGGCGTGAGACCCAGTACTTC
NA	NA	TRBJ2-1	TRBV3-1	CASSRIGYSYNEQFF	TGTGCCAGCAGCCGCATCGGGTATTCTTACAATGAGCAGTTCTTC